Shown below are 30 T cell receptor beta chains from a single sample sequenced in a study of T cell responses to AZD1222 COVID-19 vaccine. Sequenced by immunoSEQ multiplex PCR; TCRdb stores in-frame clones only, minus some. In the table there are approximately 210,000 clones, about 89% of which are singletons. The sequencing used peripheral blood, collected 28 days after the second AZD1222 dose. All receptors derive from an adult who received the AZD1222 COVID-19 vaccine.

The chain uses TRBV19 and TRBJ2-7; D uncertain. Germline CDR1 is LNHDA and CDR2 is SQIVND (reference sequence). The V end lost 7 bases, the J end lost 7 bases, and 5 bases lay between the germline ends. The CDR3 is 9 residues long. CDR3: CASNWEQYF. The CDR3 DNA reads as TGTGCCAGTAATTGGGAGCAGTACTTC. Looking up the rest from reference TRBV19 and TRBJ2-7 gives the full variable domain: DGGITQSPKYLFRKEGQNVTLSCEQNLNHDAMYWYRQDPGQGLRLIYYSQIVNDFQKGDIAEGYSVSREKKESFPLTVTSAQKNPTAFYLCASNWEQYFGPGTRLTVT.

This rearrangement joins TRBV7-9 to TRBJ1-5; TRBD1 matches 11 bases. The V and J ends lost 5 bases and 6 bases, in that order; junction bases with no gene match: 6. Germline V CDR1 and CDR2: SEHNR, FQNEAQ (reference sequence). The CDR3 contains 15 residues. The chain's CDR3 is CASSLGTGGFQPQHF. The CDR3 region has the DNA TGTGCCAGCAGCCTTGGGACAGGGGGGTTTCAGCCCCAGCATTTT.

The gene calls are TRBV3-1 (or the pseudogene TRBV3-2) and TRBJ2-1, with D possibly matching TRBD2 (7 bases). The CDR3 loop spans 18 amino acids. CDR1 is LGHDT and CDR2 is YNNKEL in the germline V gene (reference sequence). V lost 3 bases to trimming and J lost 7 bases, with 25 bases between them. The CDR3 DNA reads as TGTGCCAGCAGCCAGAGGGGCGGGGGCAAGGTGGGGTTGAATGAGCAGTTCTTC. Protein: CASSQRGGGKVGLNEQFF.

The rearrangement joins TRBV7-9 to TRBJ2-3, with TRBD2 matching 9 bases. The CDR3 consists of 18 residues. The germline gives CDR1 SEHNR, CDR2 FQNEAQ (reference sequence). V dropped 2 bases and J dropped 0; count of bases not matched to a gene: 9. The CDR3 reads CASSLSWATSGSTDTQYF. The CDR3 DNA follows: TGTGCCAGCAGCTTATCGTGGGCGACTAGCGGAAGCACAGATACGCAGTATTTT.

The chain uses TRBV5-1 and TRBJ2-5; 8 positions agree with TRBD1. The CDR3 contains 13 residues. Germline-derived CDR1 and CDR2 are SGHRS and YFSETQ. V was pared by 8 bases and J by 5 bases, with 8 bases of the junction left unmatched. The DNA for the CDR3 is TGCGCCAGTCAGGGGGCGCCCCGGGAGACCCAGTACTTC. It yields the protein CASQGAPRETQYF. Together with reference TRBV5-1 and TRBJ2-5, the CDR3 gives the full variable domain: KAGVTQTPRYLIKTRGQQVTLSCSPISGHRSVSWYQQTPGQGLQFLFEYFSETQRNKGNFPGRFSGRQFSNSRSEMNVSTLELGDSALYLCASQGAPRETQYFGPGTRLLVL.

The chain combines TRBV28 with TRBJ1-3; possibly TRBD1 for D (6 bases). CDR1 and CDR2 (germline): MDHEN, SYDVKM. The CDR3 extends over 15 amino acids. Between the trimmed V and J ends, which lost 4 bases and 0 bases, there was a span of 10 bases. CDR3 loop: CASSSRTDSGNTIYF. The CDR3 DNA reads TGTGCCAGCAGTTCCCGGACAGACTCTGGAAACACCATATATTTT.

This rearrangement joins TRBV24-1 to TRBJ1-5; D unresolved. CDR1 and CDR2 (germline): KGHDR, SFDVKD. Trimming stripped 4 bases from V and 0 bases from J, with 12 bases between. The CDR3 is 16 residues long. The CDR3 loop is CATSDPRRDSNQPQHF. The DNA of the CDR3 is TGTGCCACCAGTGACCCCCGACGAGATAGCAATCAGCCCCAGCATTTT.

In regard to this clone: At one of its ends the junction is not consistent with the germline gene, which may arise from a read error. Here the CDR3 reads CASSLDLSYTF. The CDR3 bases are TGTGCCAGCAGCCTAGACCTTAGCTACACCTTC. The chain has TRBV11-2 and TRBJ1-2; unclear D gene. The CDR3 is 11 residues long. Germline assignment: CDR1 SGHAT and CDR2 FQNNGV.

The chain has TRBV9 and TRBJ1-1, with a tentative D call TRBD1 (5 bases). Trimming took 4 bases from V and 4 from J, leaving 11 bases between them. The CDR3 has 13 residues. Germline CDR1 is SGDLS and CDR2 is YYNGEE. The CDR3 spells CASSRDWSTEAFF. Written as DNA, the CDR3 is TGTGCCAGCAGCAGGGACTGGAGCACTGAAGCTTTCTTT.

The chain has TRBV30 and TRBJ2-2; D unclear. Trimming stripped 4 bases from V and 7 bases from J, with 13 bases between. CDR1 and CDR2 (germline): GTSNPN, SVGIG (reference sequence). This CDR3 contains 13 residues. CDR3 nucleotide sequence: TGTGCCTGGACCGGACCGGTAGGCGGGGAGCTGTTTTTT. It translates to CAWTGPVGGELFF.

The DNA of the CDR3 is TGTGCCAGCAGCTTTAGGGACAACTTGTCAGCTTTCTTT. It yields the protein CASSFRDNLSAFF. The chain is built from TRBV5-5 and TRBJ1-1; D is possibly TRBD1 (6 bases). The CDR3 spans 13 residues. The V end lost 2 bases, the J end lost 10 bases, and 15 bases lay between the germline ends. The germline V gene encodes CDR1 SGHKS and CDR2 YYEKEE (reference sequence).

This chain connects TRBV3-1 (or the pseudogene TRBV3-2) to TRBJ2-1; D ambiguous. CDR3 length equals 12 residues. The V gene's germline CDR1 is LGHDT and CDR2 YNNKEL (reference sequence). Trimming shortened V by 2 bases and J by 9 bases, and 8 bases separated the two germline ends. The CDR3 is CASSQRSTEQFF. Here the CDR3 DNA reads TGTGCCAGCAGCCAAAGATCTACTGAGCAGTTCTTC.

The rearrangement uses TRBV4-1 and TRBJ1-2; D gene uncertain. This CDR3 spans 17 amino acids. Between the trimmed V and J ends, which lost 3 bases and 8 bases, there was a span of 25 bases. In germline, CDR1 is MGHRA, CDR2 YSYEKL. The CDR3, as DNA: TGCGCCAGCAGCCATGGCGCACTCGTGGACCCACTCAAGGGCTACACCTTC. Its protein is CASSHGALVDPLKGYTF.

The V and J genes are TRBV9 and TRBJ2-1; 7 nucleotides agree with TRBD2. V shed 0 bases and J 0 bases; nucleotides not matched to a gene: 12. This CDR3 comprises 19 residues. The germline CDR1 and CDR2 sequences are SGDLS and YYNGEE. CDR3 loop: CASSVVAGVYRPSYNEQFF. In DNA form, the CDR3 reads TGTGCCAGCAGCGTAGTGGCGGGAGTCTATCGACCCTCCTACAATGAGCAGTTCTTC.

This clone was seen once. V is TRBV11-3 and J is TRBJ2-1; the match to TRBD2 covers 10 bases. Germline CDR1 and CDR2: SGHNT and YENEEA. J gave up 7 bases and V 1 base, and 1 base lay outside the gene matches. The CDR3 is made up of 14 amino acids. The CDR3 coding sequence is TGTGCCAGCAGCTTAGCTAGCGGGGGTAATGAGCAGTTCTTC. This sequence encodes CASSLASGGNEQFF.

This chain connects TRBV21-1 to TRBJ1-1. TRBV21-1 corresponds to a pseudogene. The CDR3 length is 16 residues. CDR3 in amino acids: CASRAEAAPMNTEAFF. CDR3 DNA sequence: TGTGCCAGCAGGGCTGAGGCGGCACCTATGAACACTGAAGCTTTCTTT.

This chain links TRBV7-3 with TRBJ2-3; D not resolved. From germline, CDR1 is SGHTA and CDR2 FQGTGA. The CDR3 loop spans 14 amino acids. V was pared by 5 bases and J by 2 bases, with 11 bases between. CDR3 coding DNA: TGTGCCAGCAGCCAGGTCGGGTCCACAGATACGCAGTATTTT. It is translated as CASSQVGSTDTQYF.

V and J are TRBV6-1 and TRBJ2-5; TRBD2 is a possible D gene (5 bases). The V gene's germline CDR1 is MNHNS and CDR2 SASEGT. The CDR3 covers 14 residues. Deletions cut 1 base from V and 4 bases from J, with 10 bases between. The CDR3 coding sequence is TGTGCCAGCAGTGAAGGGGGAGCGGCAGAGACCCAGTACTTC. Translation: CASSEGGAAETQYF.

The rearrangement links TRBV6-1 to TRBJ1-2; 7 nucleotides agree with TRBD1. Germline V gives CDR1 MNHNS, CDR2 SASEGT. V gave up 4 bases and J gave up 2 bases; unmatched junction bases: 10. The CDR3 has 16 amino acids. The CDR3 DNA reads TGTGCCAGCAGTGTTGGGCCCGGGACAGCAAACTATGGCTACACCTTC. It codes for CASSVGPGTANYGYTF.

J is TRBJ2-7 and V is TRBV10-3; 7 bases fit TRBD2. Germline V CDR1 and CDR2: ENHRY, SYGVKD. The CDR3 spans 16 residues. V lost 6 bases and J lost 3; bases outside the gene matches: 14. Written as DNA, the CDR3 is TGTGCCATCAGCGACCCCCATGCGGGGAGGGTCTACGAGCAGTACTTC. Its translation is CAISDPHAGRVYEQYF.

The CDR3: CASSLIGSKVEQFF. DNA for the CDR3: TGCGCCAGCAGCTTGATAGGGTCGAAAGTGGAGCAGTTCTTC. This chain joins TRBV5-1 and TRBJ2-1; D uncertain. Trimming shortened V by 1 base and J by 10 bases, and 15 bases separated the two germline ends. CDR1 is SGHRS, CDR2 YFSETQ, per germline. This CDR3 comprises 14 residues.

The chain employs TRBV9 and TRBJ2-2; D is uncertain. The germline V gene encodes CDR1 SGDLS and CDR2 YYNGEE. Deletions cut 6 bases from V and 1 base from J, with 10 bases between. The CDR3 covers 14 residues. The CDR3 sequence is CASTVGQNTGELFF. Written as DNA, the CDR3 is TGTGCCAGCACCGTCGGGCAGAACACCGGGGAGCTGTTTTTT.

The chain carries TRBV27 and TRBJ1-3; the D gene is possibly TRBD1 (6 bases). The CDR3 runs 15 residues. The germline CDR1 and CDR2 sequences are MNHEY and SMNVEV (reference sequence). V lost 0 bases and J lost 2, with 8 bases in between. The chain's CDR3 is CASSLSGGAGNTIYF. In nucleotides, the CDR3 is TGTGCCAGCAGTTTATCGGGGGGCGCTGGAAACACCATATATTTT.

The CDR3 loop is CASSQAETPGRYEQYF. As DNA, the CDR3 is TGCGCCAGCAGCCAAGCAGAGACACCCGGCCGCTACGAGCAGTACTTC. This chain links TRBV4-1 with TRBJ2-7; D gene uncertain. V lost 1 base, J lost 3 bases, and 16 bases lay in between. Germline CDR1 reads MGHRA; CDR2 reads YSYEKL. The CDR3 covers 16 residues.

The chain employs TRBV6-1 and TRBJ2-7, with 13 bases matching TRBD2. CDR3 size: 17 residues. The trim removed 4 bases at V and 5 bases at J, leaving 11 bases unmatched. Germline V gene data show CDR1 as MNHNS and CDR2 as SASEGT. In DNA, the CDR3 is TGTGCCAGCAGTGTACGAACCGGGACTAGCGGGATTCACGAGCAGTACTTC. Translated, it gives CASSVRTGTSGIHEQYF.

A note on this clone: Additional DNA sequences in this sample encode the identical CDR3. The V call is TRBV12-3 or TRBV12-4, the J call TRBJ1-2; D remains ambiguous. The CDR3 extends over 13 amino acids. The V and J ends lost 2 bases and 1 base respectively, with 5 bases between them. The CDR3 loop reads CASSLRDNYGYTF. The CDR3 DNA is TGTGCCAGCAGTTTAAGAGATAACTATGGCTACACCTTC.

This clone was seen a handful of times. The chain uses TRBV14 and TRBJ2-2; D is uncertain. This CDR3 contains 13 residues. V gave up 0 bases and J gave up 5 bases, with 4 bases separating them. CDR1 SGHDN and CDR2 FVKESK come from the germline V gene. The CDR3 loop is CASSQDWTGELFF. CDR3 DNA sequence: TGTGCCAGCAGCCAAGATTGGACCGGGGAGCTGTTTTTT.

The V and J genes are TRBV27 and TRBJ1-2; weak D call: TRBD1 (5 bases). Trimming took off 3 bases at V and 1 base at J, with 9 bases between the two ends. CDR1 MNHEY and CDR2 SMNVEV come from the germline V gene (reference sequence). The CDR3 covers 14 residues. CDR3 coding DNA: TGTGCCAGCAGTTTTGTCGGGGGTAACTATGGCTACACCTTC. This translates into CASSFVGGNYGYTF.

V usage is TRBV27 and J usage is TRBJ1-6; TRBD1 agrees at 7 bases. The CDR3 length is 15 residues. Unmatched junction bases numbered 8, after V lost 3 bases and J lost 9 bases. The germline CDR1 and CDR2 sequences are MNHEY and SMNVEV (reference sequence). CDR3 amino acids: CASSFTRGHVSPLHF. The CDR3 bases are TGTGCCAGCAGTTTTACGAGGGGGCATGTTTCACCCCTCCACTTT.

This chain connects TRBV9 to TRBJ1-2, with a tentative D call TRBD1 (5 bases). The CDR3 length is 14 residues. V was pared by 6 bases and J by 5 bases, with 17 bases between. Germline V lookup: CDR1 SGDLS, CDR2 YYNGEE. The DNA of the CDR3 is TGTGCCAGCAACAAGGGGTCCGGAATTTATGGCTACACCTTC. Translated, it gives CASNKGSGIYGYTF.